The 8 T cell receptor beta chains below were found in one sample sequenced in a study of graft-versus-host responses after intestinal transplantation. The repertoire was sequenced with immunoSEQ multiplex PCR; TCRdb's copy has only in-frame clones and lacks some. Among tens of thousands of clones listed, roughly 90% were seen once. Their recognized antigens are unknown. Sequencing was performed on unstimulated CD4+ T cells sorted from spleen or lymph node cells, taken before transplant. The receptors stem from a human donor who was the organ donor for an intestinal transplant.

There are a few counts of this clone. This sequence joins TRBV9 and TRBJ2-7; TRBD2 aligns across 7 bases. The V segment lost 0 bases and the J segment 7 bases; nucleotides outside the gene matches: 10. The V gene's germline CDR1 is SGDLS and CDR2 YYNGEE. The CDR3 length is 15 residues. In DNA form, the CDR3 reads TGTGCCAGCAGCGTAGCTGGGGGGAGCGGGAATGAGCAGTACTTC. Amino acid sequence: CASSVAGGSGNEQYF. Using reference TRBV9 and TRBJ2-7 for the parts outside the CDR3, the full variable domain is DSGVTQTPKHLITATGQRVTLRCSPRSGDLSVYWYQQSLDQGLQFLIQYYNGEERAKGNILERFSAQQFPDLHSELNLSSLELGDSALYFCASSVAGGSGNEQYFGPGTRLTVT.

The chain has TRBV28 and TRBJ2-4; no definite D call. Germline V gives CDR1 MDHEN, CDR2 SYDVKM. Between the trimmed V and J ends, which lost 4 bases and 0 bases, there was a span of 25 bases. The CDR3 extends over 20 amino acids. In nucleotides, the CDR3 is TGTGCCAGCAGTTCCCCGAACAGTGGTACCCGACCACTAGCCAAAAACATTCAGTACTTC. Amino acid sequence: CASSSPNSGTRPLAKNIQYF.

This clone was found a few times. The chain employs TRBV19 and TRBJ2-7; 14 bases agree with TRBD2. Trimming at V came to 5 bases and at J to 2 bases, leaving 14 bases not matched to a gene. Germline loops: CDR1 LNHDA, CDR2 SQIVND (reference sequence). The CDR3 is 19 amino acids. The CDR3 DNA reads as TGTGCCAGTAGTGCCAACTCCGGGACTAGCGGGAGAGGGACCTACGAGCAGTACTTC. Translation gives CASSANSGTSGRGTYEQYF.

This chain connects TRBV7-2 to TRBJ2-4; weak D call: TRBD2 (7 bases). The germline V gene has CDR1 SGHTA and CDR2 FQGNSA. Trimming stripped 5 bases from V and 5 bases from J, with 13 bases between. The CDR3 length is 14 residues. The chain's CDR3 is CASSGGRGENIQYF. In nucleotides, the CDR3 is TGTGCCAGCAGCGGGGGCCGGGGGGAAAACATTCAGTACTTC.

The rearrangement joins TRBV19 to TRBJ2-2; TRBD1 matches 9 bases. Trimming removed 6 bases from V and 2 bases from J; junction bases left unmatched: 4. CDR1 LNHDA and CDR2 SQIVND come from the germline V gene (reference sequence). The CDR3 consists of 15 residues. This CDR3 is CASRETGGNTGELFF. Written as DNA, the CDR3 is TGTGCCAGTAGGGAGACAGGGGGAAACACCGGGGAGCTGTTTTTT.

Here the CDR3 reads CASSWRTGLQETQYF. CDR3 DNA: TGTGCCAGCAGTTGGAGAACAGGGTTACAAGAGACCCAGTACTTC. The chain couples TRBV28 to TRBJ2-5, with D perhaps matching TRBD1 (6 bases). This CDR3 is built from 15 residues. Germline-derived CDR1 and CDR2 are MDHEN and SYDVKM. Trimming took off 4 bases at V and 2 bases at J, with 14 bases between the two ends.

This rearrangement joins TRBV4-2 to TRBJ2-2; 7 bases align to TRBD2. V was clipped by 0 bases and J by 1 base; unmatched bases: 5. The germline V gene encodes CDR1 LGHNA and CDR2 YNFKEQ. The CDR3 consists of 17 residues. CDR3 residues: CASSQDSASGNTGELFF. The DNA for the CDR3 is TGTGCCAGCAGCCAAGATTCGGCTAGCGGGAACACCGGGGAGCTGTTTTTT.

This clone was seen once. This rearrangement joins TRBV7-8 to TRBJ1-1, with 10 bases identical to TRBD1. V was pared by 4 bases and J by 4 bases, with 6 bases of the junction left unmatched. Germline assignment: CDR1 SGHVS and CDR2 FQNEAQ. This CDR3 comprises 15 residues. CDR3 DNA: TGTGCCAGCAGCTCCTACCGGGACAGGGGCACTGAAGCTTTCTTT. Residues: CASSSYRDRGTEAFF.